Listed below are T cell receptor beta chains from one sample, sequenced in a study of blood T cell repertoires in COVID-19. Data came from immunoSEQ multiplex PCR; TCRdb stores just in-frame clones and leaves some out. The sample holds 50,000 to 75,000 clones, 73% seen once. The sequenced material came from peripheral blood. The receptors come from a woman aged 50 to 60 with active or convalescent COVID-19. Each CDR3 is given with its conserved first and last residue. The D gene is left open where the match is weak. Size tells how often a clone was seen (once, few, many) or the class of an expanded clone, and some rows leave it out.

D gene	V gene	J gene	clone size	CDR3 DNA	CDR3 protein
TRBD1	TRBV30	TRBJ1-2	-	TGTGCCTGGAGTGTACTAGGGGGCCTCTATGGCTACACCTTC	CAWSVLGGLYGYTF
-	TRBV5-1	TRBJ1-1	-	TGCGCCAGCAGCTCTCAGGTCGCCAGCACTGAAGCTTTCTTT	CASSSQVASTEAFF
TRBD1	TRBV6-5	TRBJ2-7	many	TGTGCCAGCAGTTACTACGGGGACAGGGGTGAGCAGTACTTC	CASSYYGDRGEQYF
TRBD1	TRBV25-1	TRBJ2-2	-	TGTGCCAGCAGTCGGACAGGGCCCACCGGGGAGCTGTTTTTT	CASSRTGPTGELFF
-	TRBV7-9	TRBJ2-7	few	TGTGCCAGCAGCACACACCTAGTAGCTGAGCACTTC	CASSTHLVAEHF
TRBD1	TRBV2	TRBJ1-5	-	TGTGCCAGCAGTCCCAGGGGGAACAGGGTTCAGCCCCAGCATTTT	CASSPRGNRVQPQHF
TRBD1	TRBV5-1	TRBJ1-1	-	TGCGCCAGCAGCCCCGGGACAGGGGTCACTGAAGCTTTCTTT	CASSPGTGVTEAFF
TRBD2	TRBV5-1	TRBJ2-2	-	TGCGCCAGCAGCTCCCTAGCGGCCGCGAACACCGGGGAGCTGTTTTTT	CASSSLAAANTGELFF
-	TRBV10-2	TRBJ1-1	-	TGCGCCAGCACCGAAGTCGGCACTGAAGCTTTCTTT	CASTEVGTEAFF
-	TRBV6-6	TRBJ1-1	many	TGTGCCAGCAGTTACAGGGCAGGGGAGGGCACTGAAGCTTTCTTT	CASSYRAGEGTEAFF
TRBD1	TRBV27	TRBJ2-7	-	TGTGCCAGCAGTTGGACAGGGAGCTCCTACGAGCAGTACTTC	CASSWTGSSYEQYF
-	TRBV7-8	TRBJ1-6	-	TGTGCCAGCAGCCGACGAGGGTCACCCCTCCACTTT	CASSRRGSPLHF
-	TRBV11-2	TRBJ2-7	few	TGTGCCAGCAGCTTAGCGGTCGGGTCCTACGAGCAGTACTTC	CASSLAVGSYEQYF
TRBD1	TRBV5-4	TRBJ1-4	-	TGTGCCAGCAGCTCCTTGGACGGACAGGTCGCAACTAATGAAAAACTGTTTTTT	CASSSLDGQVATNEKLFF
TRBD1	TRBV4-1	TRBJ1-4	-	TGCGCCAGCAGCCGGACAGGGTATAATGAAAAACTGTTTTTT	CASSRTGYNEKLFF
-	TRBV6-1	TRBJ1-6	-	TGTGCCAGCAGTGAGAGCTCCTATAATTCACCCCTCCACTTT	CASSESSYNSPLHF
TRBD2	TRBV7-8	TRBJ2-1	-	TGTGCCAGCAGCTCGACTAGCGGGAGGGCCCCCAATGAGCAGTTCTTC	CASSSTSGRAPNEQFF
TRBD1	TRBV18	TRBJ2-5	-	TGTGCCAGCTCACCCCCAGGGGGAGAGACCCAGTACTTC	CASSPPGGETQYF
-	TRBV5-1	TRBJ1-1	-	TGCGCCAGCAGCTTGGCCGGGGGGCGAGGGATGAACACTGAAGCTTTCTTT	CASSLAGGRGMNTEAFF
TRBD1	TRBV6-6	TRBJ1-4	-	TGTGCCAGCAGTTACCCCGGACAGGGCCGGGAAAAACTGTTTTTT	CASSYPGQGREKLFF
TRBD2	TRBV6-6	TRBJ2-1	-	TGTGCCAGCACCGGACTAGCGGGATCCTACAATGAGCAGTTCTTC	CASTGLAGSYNEQFF
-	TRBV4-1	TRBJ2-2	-	TGCGCCAGCAGCCTTAGCACAGGCCGCCCGGTTGGGGAGCTGTTTTTT	CASSLSTGRPVGELFF
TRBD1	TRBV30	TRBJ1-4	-	TGTGCCCGCACAGGGGTCGGCAATGAAAAACTGTTTTTT	CARTGVGNEKLFF
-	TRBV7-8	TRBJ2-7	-	TGTGCCAGCAGCGGTAGTAACTATCCCTCCTACGAGCAGTACTTC	CASSGSNYPSYEQYF
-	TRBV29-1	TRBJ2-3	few	TGCAGCGTTGCCGCGATCGGGGTTGATACGCAGTATTTT	CSVAAIGVDTQYF
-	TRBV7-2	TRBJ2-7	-	TGTGCCAGCAGCTCCTGGGCAGGGTTCGTCGAGCAGTACTTC	CASSSWAGFVEQYF
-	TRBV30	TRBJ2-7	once	TGTGCCTGGAGTGTACGTAGCCAGCTCTCCGAGCAGTACTTC	CAWSVRSQLSEQYF
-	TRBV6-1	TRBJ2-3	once	TGTGCCAGCAGTGAATTTGGACTGTGGACAGATACGCAGTATTTT	CASSEFGLWTDTQYF
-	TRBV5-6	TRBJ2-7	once	TGTGCCAGCAGCTTTGGACGGGGAATTAAACACTACGAGCAGTACTTC	CASSFGRGIKHYEQYF
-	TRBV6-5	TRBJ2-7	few	TGTGCCAGCAGATCTGACAGACCCCCCTACGAGCAGTACTTC	CASRSDRPPYEQYF
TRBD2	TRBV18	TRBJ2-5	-	TGTGCCAGCTCACTCATGCGGGGGATGGAAGAGACCCAGTACTTC	CASSLMRGMEETQYF
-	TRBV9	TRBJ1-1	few	TGTGCCAGCAGCGTAGCAGGGGCGCAAACTGAAGCTTTCTTT	CASSVAGAQTEAFF
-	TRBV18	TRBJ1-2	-	TGTGCCAGCTCACCACCGTCGGCAGGGTCTAACTATGGCTACACCTTC	CASSPPSAGSNYGYTF
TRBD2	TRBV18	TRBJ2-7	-	TGTGCCAGCTCACCACGCGGGGGTCGGTATGTCTACGAGCAGTACTTC	CASSPRGGRYVYEQYF
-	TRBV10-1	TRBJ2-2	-	TGCGCCAGCAGTGACACTCACGGGAGCGGGGAGCTGTTTTTT	CASSDTHGSGELFF
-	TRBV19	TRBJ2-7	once	TGTGCCAGTAGTCCCCGAGACAACTCCTACGAGCAGTACTTC	CASSPRDNSYEQYF
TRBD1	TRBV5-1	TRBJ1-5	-	TGCGCCAGCAGCATTGGGACAGCCAGTAATCAGCCCCAGCATTTT	CASSIGTASNQPQHF
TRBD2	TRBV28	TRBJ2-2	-	TGTGCCAGCAGTTCGGACTCTAGCGGGAGAGGCACCGGGGAGCTGTTTTTT	CASSSDSSGRGTGELFF
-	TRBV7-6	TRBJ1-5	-	TGTGCCAGCAGCACCTACGAAGATCAGCCCCAGCATTTT	CASSTYEDQPQHF
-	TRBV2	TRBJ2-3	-	TGTGCCAGCAGCAGGGACTCCTCCACAGATACGCAGTATTTT	CASSRDSSTDTQYF
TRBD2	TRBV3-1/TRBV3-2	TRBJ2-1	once	TGTGCCAGCAGCCGAACACCTGGGACTAACTCCTACAATGAGCAGTTCTTC	CASSRTPGTNSYNEQFF
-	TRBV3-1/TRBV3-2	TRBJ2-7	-	TGTGCCAGCAGCCAAGATAACGGTCCCTACGAGCAGTACTTC	CASSQDNGPYEQYF
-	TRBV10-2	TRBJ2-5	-	TGCGCCAGTAGGATGGGGCTGGCACTATCCGAGACCCAGTACTTC	CASRMGLALSETQYF
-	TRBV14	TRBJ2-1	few	TGTGCCAGCAGCCCCGACCTTGGAGGCTACAATGAGCAGTTCTTC	CASSPDLGGYNEQFF
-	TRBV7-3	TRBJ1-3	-	TGTGCCAGCAGCCCGGGTAGTAGCTCTGGAAACACCATATATTTT	CASSPGSSSGNTIYF
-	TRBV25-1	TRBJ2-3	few	TGTGCCAGCAGTGACCCCAGGGGTACAGATACGCAGTATTTT	CASSDPRGTDTQYF
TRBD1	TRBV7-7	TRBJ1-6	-	TGTGCCAGCAGCTTAAAGACAGGGAACTTTAATTCACCCCTCCACTTT	CASSLKTGNFNSPLHF
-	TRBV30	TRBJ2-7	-	TGTGCCTGGAGTTTTGCTAGCTCCGAGCAGTACTTC	CAWSFASSEQYF
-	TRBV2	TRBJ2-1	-	TGTGCCAGCAGTGAACTAGCGTACAATGAGCAGTTCTTC	CASSELAYNEQFF
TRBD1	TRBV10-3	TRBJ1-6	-	TGTGCCACCGGCCGGGACAGGGGTAATTCACCCCTCCACTTT	CATGRDRGNSPLHF
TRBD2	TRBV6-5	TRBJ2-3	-	TGTGCCAGTACTAGCGGGATAACAGATACGCAGTATTTT	CASTSGITDTQYF
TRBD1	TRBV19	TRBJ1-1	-	TGTGCCAGTAGTTTACGATATGGACAGGGCTACACTGAAGCTTTCTTT	CASSLRYGQGYTEAFF
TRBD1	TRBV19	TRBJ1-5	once	TGTGCCAGTAGTTCCCAGAAACAGGGGAGCAATCAGCCCCAGCATTTT	CASSSQKQGSNQPQHF